The 30 T cell receptor beta chains listed next were all sequenced from one sample in a study of OX40 agonist ivuxolimab in advanced cancers. The method was immunoSEQ multiplex PCR; TCRdb's version includes in-frame clones alone and lacks a portion of them. The sample has more than 80,000 clones, roughly 88% seen once. The material was CD4+ or CD8+ T cells sorted from blood, obtained in a trial of the OX40 agonist ivuxolimab. The receptors here all came from an adult with an advanced solid tumor such as melanoma, head and neck, liver or kidney cancer.

The V call is TRBV30, the J call TRBJ2-1; D might be TRBD1 (5 bases). Germline V lookup: CDR1 GTSNPN, CDR2 SVGIG (reference sequence). This CDR3 contains 12 residues. Trimming shortened V by 0 bases and J by 12 bases, and 12 bases separated the two germline ends. CDR3 DNA: TGTGCCTGGAGTGTAAACGTCGACAGGCAGTTCTTC. It codes for CAWSVNVDRQFF.

This rearrangement joins TRBV28 to TRBJ2-1, with D perhaps TRBD1 (6 bases). V was pared by 6 bases and J by 11 bases, with 8 bases between. CDR1 MDHEN and CDR2 SYDVKM come from the germline V gene. The CDR3 extends over 10 amino acids. Here the CDR3 DNA reads TGTGCCAGCAGCGGGACACAGCAGTTCTTC. Translation gives CASSGTQQFF.

The rearrangement uses TRBV9 and TRBJ2-2; 11 nucleotides match TRBD2. Germline V gene sequence: CDR1 SGDLS, CDR2 YYNGEE. CDR3 length: 15 residues. V shed 4 bases and J 6 bases; nucleotides not matched to a gene: 5. CDR3 region: CASSSPSGRSGELFF. The CDR3 nucleotides are TGTGCCAGCAGCTCCCCTAGCGGGAGGTCCGGGGAGCTGTTTTTT.

This clone was observed a handful of times. The rearrangement uses TRBV29-1 and TRBJ2-1; 7 nucleotides align to TRBD1. Germline values: CDR1 SQVTM, CDR2 ANQGSEA. This CDR3 spans 12 amino acids. V lost 6 bases and J lost 11; bases outside the gene matches: 10. The CDR3: CSVGDRAMKQFF. The CDR3 DNA reads TGCAGCGTGGGAGACAGGGCGATGAAGCAGTTCTTC.

This clone was detected once. The V gene is TRBV27, the J gene TRBJ2-6; TRBD1 agrees at 9 bases. The J segment lost 0 bases and the V segment lost 1 base, leaving 4 bases of the junction unmatched. The CDR3 is made up of 18 amino acids. CDR1 is MNHEY, CDR2 SMNVEV, per germline (reference sequence). The CDR3 sequence: CASSLLGQGGSGANVLTF. In DNA, the CDR3 is TGTGCCAGCAGTTTATTGGGACAGGGAGGCTCTGGGGCCAACGTCCTGACTTTC. The whole variable domain, filled in from reference TRBV27 and TRBJ2-6, reads EAQVTQNPRYLITVTGKKLTVTCSQNMNHEYMSWYRQDPGLGLRQIYYSMNVEVTDKGDVPEGYKVSRKEKRNFPLILESPSPNQTSLYFCASSLLGQGGSGANVLTFGAGSRLTVL.

There are a few counts of this clone. V gene TRBV5-5 combines with J gene TRBJ1-1; TRBD1 matches 11 bases. This CDR3 is built from 15 residues. From germline, CDR1 is SGHKS and CDR2 YYEKEE (reference sequence). V trimming: 4 bases; J trimming: 5 bases; junction bases outside the gene matches: 7. The CDR3 region has the DNA TGTGCCAGCAGCATTACCGGGACAGGGGGTACTGAAGCTTTCTTT. It translates to CASSITGTGGTEAFF.

The CDR3 DNA reads as TGTGCCAGCAGCTCTCAGACTAGCCCCTCCTACAATGAGCAGTTCTTC. This codes for CASSSQTSPSYNEQFF. This chain joins TRBV7-2 and TRBJ2-1; 7 bases align to TRBD2. V was clipped by 4 bases and J by 0 bases; unmatched bases: 6. The CDR3 is made up of 16 amino acids. Looked up from germline, CDR1 is SGHTA and CDR2 is FQGNSA.

The J gene is TRBJ2-1, the V gene TRBV7-2; D ambiguous. Trimming pared 5 bases from V and 0 bases from J, leaving 11 bases between. CDR1 is SGHTA and CDR2 is FQGNSA in the germline V gene. The CDR3 has 15 amino acids. The DNA for the CDR3 is TGTGCCAGCAGCCCGTTGAGGACCTCCTACAATGAGCAGTTCTTC. Protein sequence: CASSPLRTSYNEQFF.

The V gene is TRBV9, the J gene TRBJ2-5; D unresolved. The CDR3 contains 15 residues. Germline V CDR1 and CDR2: SGDLS, YYNGEE. The ends were cut back, 0 bases at V and 0 bases at J, with 9 bases in the middle. CDR3 loop: CASSVGRLYQETQYF. CDR3 sequence (DNA): TGTGCCAGCAGCGTAGGGCGGCTGTACCAAGAGACCCAGTACTTC.

The chain employs TRBV7-2 and TRBJ1-5, with D uncertain. The CDR3 extends over 12 amino acids. The germline CDR1 and CDR2 sequences are SGHTA and FQGNSA. Between the trimmed V and J ends, which lost 4 bases and 5 bases, there was a span of 6 bases. Here the CDR3 reads CASSSRHQPQHF. In DNA form, the CDR3 reads TGTGCCAGCAGCTCTAGGCATCAGCCCCAGCATTTT.

The chain combines TRBV7-8 with TRBJ2-6, with 12 bases identical to TRBD1. The CDR3 consists of 17 residues. V was pared by 6 bases and J by 3 bases, with 6 bases of the junction left unmatched. The germline V gene has CDR1 SGHVS and CDR2 FQNEAQ. The CDR3 nucleotides are TGTGCCAGCAGGCTCCGGGACAGGGGGCTTGGGGCCAACGTCCTGACTTTC. Translating it yields CASRLRDRGLGANVLTF.

The table lists this clone with a count of one. The V and J genes are TRBV9 and TRBJ1-5, with a possible D match to TRBD1 (6 bases). Germline values: CDR1 SGDLS, CDR2 YYNGEE. This CDR3 region has 15 residues. The V end was cut by 4 bases, the J end by 4 bases, with 15 bases between. The CDR3 protein is CASSTGTFGNQPQHF. The CDR3 nucleotides are TGTGCCAGCAGCACAGGGACTTTTGGGAATCAGCCCCAGCATTTT.

This chain connects TRBV19 to TRBJ2-3, with unresolved D. The CDR3 spans 14 residues. CDR1 and CDR2 from the germline V gene are LNHDA and SQIVND (reference sequence). The V gene lost 6 bases and the J gene lost 3 bases, with 13 bases spanning the gap. CDR3 region: CASSPVAATDTQYF. The CDR3 nucleotides read TGTGCCAGTAGCCCGGTGGCTGCTACAGATACGCAGTATTTT.

This clone was picked up one time. This chain links TRBV7-2 with TRBJ2-7, with D perhaps TRBD1 (6 bases). The CDR3 contains 14 residues. With 4 bases removed from V and 3 bases from J, the gap between germline ends came to 13 bases. Germline CDR1 and CDR2: SGHTA and FQGNSA. The CDR3 region is CASSYGQIIYEQYF. The CDR3 coding sequence is TGTGCCAGCAGCTATGGACAGATAATCTACGAGCAGTACTTC.

The rearrangement links TRBV28 to TRBJ1-4, with 9 bases lining up with TRBD1. CDR1 and CDR2 from the germline V gene are MDHEN and SYDVKM. The CDR3 consists of 16 residues. Trimming at V came to 2 bases and at J to 7 bases, leaving 8 bases not matched to a gene. In DNA form, the CDR3 reads TGTGCCAGCAGTTTAACCGGGACAGGGTATGGTGAAAAACTGTTTTTT. Protein: CASSLTGTGYGEKLFF.

The chain couples TRBV18 to TRBJ2-2, with D perhaps given as TRBD1 or TRBD2 (6 bases each). CDR1 and CDR2 (germline): KGHSH, LQKENI. The CDR3 is 13 amino acids. V was clipped by 3 bases and J by 7 bases, with 9 bases between them. CDR3 amino acids: CASSPRGDGELFF. The CDR3 nucleotides are TGTGCCAGCTCACCGAGGGGGGACGGGGAGCTGTTTTTT.

The genes are TRBV5-1 and TRBJ2-3; 8 bases are shared with TRBD2. Unmatched junction bases numbered 8, after V lost 2 bases and J lost 3 bases. The CDR3 runs 16 residues. CDR1 is SGHRS and CDR2 is YFSETQ in the germline V gene. The CDR3 nucleotides read TGCGCCAGCAGCTTTCGGGGAGCGGGAGTAACAGATACGCAGTATTTT. It is translated as CASSFRGAGVTDTQYF.

The chain joins TRBV12-1 to TRBJ2-7; the table's TRBD2 call for D was not verified on the DNA. TRBV12-1 is noted as a pseudogene. The CDR3 has 16 residues. In DNA, the CDR3 is TGTGCCAGCAGCTTTCGGGACTCGGGACGTGCGCAGGAGCAGTACTTC. Protein: CASSFRDSGRAQEQYF.

The chain uses TRBV2 and TRBJ1-2; D is uncertain. Germline V gene lookup returns CDR1 SNHLY and CDR2 FYNNEI. The V gene lost 3 bases and the J gene lost 3 bases, with 8 bases spanning the gap. The length of the CDR3 is 13 residues. CDR3 DNA sequence: TGTGCCAGCAGTGAGGGCGGATACTATGGCTACACCTTC. Amino acids: CASSEGGYYGYTF.

The rearrangement joins TRBV25-1 to TRBJ1-3; no definite D call. The V end lost 3 bases, the J end lost 4 bases, and 16 bases lay between the germline ends. This CDR3 is 16 amino acids long. The germline V gene encodes CDR1 MGHDK and CDR2 SYGVNS. CDR3 nucleotide sequence: TGTGCCAGCAGTGACGACTTCGGACGGTCCGGAAACACCATATATTTT. Translated: CASSDDFGRSGNTIYF.

The J gene is TRBJ1-5, the V gene TRBV7-2; D is possibly TRBD1 (6 bases). CDR1 and CDR2 (germline): SGHTA, FQGNSA. CDR3 length: 15 amino acids. Deletions cut 4 bases from V and 5 bases from J, with 15 bases between. In DNA, the CDR3 is TGTGCCAGCAGCTCAGATTCCGACAGGTATCAGCCCCAGCATTTT. Its translation is CASSSDSDRYQPQHF.

This clone occurred once. V is TRBV7-6 and J is TRBJ2-3; the match to TRBD1 covers 8 bases. Trimming removed 4 bases from V and 0 bases from J; junction bases left unmatched: 3. CDR1 and CDR2 (germline): SGHVS, FNYEAQ. There are 15 residues in the CDR3. In nucleotides, the CDR3 is TGTGCCAGCAGCTCCAGGGGGCTTAGCACAGATACGCAGTATTTT. Amino acids: CASSSRGLSTDTQYF.

The chain links TRBV10-3 to TRBJ1-5, with D perhaps TRBD1 (5 bases). Germline V lookup: CDR1 ENHRY, CDR2 SYGVKD. This CDR3 comprises 13 residues. Trimming shortened V by 3 bases and J by 2 bases, and 5 bases separated the two germline ends. CDR3: CAISDRGNQPQHF. The CDR3 bases are TGTGCCATCAGTGACAGGGGCAATCAGCCCCAGCATTTT.

The rearrangement uses TRBV2 and TRBJ2-7; TRBD1 is a possible D gene (6 bases). Trimming cost V 6 bases and J 3 bases, with 12 bases left between them. The CDR3 consists of 13 residues. Germline CDR1 reads SNHLY; CDR2 reads FYNNEI. The CDR3 nucleotides read TGTGCCAGCAGACCCGGGACAATCTACGAGCAGTACTTC. Protein sequence: CASRPGTIYEQYF. The complete variable domain, with remaining parts taken from reference TRBV2 and TRBJ2-7, reads EPEVTQTPSHQVTQMGQEVILRCVPISNHLYFYWYRQILGQKVEFLVSFYNNEISEKSEIFDDQFSVERPDGSNFTLKIRSTKLEDSAMYFCASRPGTIYEQYFGPGTRLTVT.

This rearrangement joins TRBV4-1 to TRBJ1-5, with no clear D. Germline lookup yields CDR1 MGHRA and CDR2 YSYEKL. The length of the CDR3 is 15 residues. With 0 bases removed from V and 9 bases from J, the gap between germline ends came to 15 bases. CDR3 protein: CASSQEGLVGLPQHF. The CDR3 DNA reads as TGCGCCAGCAGCCAAGAGGGGTTGGTAGGGCTGCCCCAGCATTTT.

The chain is built from TRBV6-5 and TRBJ1-5; D gene uncertain. V was shortened by 0 bases and J by 4 bases, with 4 bases between the two germline ends. The length of the CDR3 is 13 residues. CDR1 MNHEY and CDR2 SVGAGI come from the germline V gene. DNA for the CDR3: TGTGCCAGCAGTTACTCCCTTAATCAGCCCCAGCATTTT. Translating it yields CASSYSLNQPQHF.

The chain is built from TRBV9 and TRBJ2-1; 9 nucleotides align to TRBD1. Germline V lookup: CDR1 SGDLS, CDR2 YYNGEE. J was trimmed by 6 bases and V by 5 bases; bases with no gene match: 3. This CDR3 is built from 13 residues. CDR3 nucleotides: TGTGCCAGCAGGCCGACAGGGGGCAATGAGCAGTTCTTC. Translated: CASRPTGGNEQFF.

V usage is TRBV5-4 and J usage is TRBJ2-1; D might be TRBD1 (5 bases). Germline assignment: CDR1 SGHNT and CDR2 YYREEE (reference sequence). The V and J ends lost 0 bases and 4 bases respectively, with 8 bases between them. This CDR3 has 14 amino acids. CDR3 amino acids: CASSLAGLYNEQFF. CDR3 coding DNA: TGTGCCAGCAGCTTGGCAGGGCTTTACAATGAGCAGTTCTTC.

The table lists this clone with a few counts. The chain has TRBV15 and TRBJ2-1; D gene uncertain. Germline V lookup: CDR1 LNHNV, CDR2 YYDKDF (reference sequence). Deletions cut 0 bases from V and 6 bases from J, with 9 bases between. This CDR3 is built from 14 residues. In DNA, the CDR3 is TGTGCCACCAGCAGAGATATTAGTCTCAATGAGCAGTTCTTC. It encodes CATSRDISLNEQFF.

V usage is TRBV30 and J usage is TRBJ1-2, with D perhaps TRBD1 (6 bases). The CDR3 contains 17 residues. CDR1 is GTSNPN, CDR2 SVGIG, per germline (reference sequence). V was trimmed by 1 base and J by 3 bases, leaving 21 bases between them. CDR3 protein: CAWSGASIQGKDYGYTF. The CDR3 region has the DNA TGTGCCTGGAGTGGGGCCTCTATTCAGGGGAAAGACTATGGCTACACCTTC.